Listed here is a single TCR beta chain. In the source study's methods: From reference gene primer amplification, estimates of nucleated cell counts were derived. Libraries were prepared by immunoSEQ multiplex PCR; TCRdb keeps only in-frame clonotypes and omits some of them. V, J and clone size are those of that table, while D and trimming were read from the DNA. The data hold some 250,000 clones, with roughly four fifths observed a single time. V shed 4 bases, J shed 6 bases, and the junction held 9 bases outside the gene matches. Germline loops: CDR1 MDHEN, CDR2 SYDVKM. CDR3 length equals 15 residues. These data come from a study of blood T cell repertoires in COVID-19. Study at large: From the United States, Italy and Spain came samples of acute and convalescent COVID-19. T cells, B-cell-depleted T cells, or PBMCs provided the cDNA or gDNA that served as material.

One Seattle source followed patients from active infection through their disease course. Specimen: peripheral blood. The source of this sequence is a woman of 80 years or more with COVID-19, enrolled during active disease. The J gene is TRBJ1-1, the V gene TRBV28; 9 positions match TRBD1. The CDR3 region is CASSYLTGGFPEAFF. The CDR3 DNA reads as TGTGCCAGCAGTTACCTTACAGGGGGCTTCCCTGAAGCTTTCTTT.